This record covers a single TCR beta chain. Its antigen remains unidentified. This entry is derived from a study of CD8+CD57+ T cells in acquired aplastic anemia. Study background: Each DNA sample taken from sorted CD4+ and CD8+ cells came to 3 to 3.5 ug on average. Study-wide results and limits: Patients and healthy controls showed no significant CD8+ Simpson's diversity difference.

Trimming at V came to 2 bases and at J to 2 bases, leaving 6 bases not matched to a gene. CDR1 is SGHRS and CDR2 is YFSETQ in the germline V gene. This CDR3 contains 15 residues. Profiling that covered TCR beta VDJ and CDR3 relied on genomic DNA as its template. Each CDR3 protein gets one entry after TCRdb re-called the reads with MiXCR. The data contain some 150,000 distinct CDR3 sequences, roughly two fifths of them singletons. Material for sequencing was sorted CD4+, CD8+, or CD8+CD57+ T cells (not recorded which) from PBMCs. J is TRBJ2-7 and V is TRBV5-1; 8 bases fit TRBD1. This receptor was obtained from a human donor in good health, serving as a control. DNA for the CDR3: TGCGCCAGCAGCTTCCTCGGGACAGGACCCTACGAGCAGTACTTC. Translation: CASSFLGTGPYEQYF.